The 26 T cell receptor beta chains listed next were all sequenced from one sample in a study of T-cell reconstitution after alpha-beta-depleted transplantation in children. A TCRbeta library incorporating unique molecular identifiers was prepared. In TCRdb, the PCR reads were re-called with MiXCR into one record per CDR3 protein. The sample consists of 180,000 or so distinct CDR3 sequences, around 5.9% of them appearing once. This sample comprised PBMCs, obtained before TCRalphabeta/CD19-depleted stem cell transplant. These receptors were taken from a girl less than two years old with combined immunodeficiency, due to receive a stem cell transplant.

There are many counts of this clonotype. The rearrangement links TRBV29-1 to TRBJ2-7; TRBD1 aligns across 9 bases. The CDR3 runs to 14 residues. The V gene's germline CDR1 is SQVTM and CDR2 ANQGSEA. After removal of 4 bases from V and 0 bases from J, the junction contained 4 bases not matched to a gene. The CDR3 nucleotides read TGCAGCGTTGGAGGGACAGGGCCCTCCTACGAGCAGTACTTC. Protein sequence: CSVGGTGPSYEQYF.

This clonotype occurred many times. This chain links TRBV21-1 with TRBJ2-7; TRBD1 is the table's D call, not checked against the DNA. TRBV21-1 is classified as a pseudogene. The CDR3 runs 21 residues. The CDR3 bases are TGTGCCAGCAGCAAAGGATGGCTGGGACAGGGGGCGCCGGTGTGGTTCCACGAGCAGTACTTC. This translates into CASSKGWLGQGAPVWFHEQYF.

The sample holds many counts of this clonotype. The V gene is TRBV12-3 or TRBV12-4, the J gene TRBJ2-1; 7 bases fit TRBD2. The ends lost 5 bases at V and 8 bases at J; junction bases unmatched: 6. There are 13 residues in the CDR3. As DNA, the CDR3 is TGTGCCAGCAGTAACGGACTAGTCGATGAGCAGTTCTTC. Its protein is CASSNGLVDEQFF.

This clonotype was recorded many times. CDR3 region: CASSSRGRDEKLFF. CDR3 bases: TGTGCCAGCAGCTCCAGGGGGAGGGATGAAAAACTGTTTTTT. The J gene is TRBJ1-4, the V gene TRBV5-5; 7 positions match TRBD1. Germline lookup yields CDR1 SGHKS and CDR2 YYEKEE (reference sequence). This CDR3 has 14 residues. Losses at the gene ends were 3 bases for V and 6 bases for J; bases not matched to a gene: 5.

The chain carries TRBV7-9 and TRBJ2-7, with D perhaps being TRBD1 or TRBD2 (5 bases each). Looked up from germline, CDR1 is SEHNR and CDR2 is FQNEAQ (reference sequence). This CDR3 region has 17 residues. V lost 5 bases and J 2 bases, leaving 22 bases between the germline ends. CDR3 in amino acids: CASSEEGIRDHTYEQYF. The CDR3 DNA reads TGTGCCAGCAGCGAAGAGGGTATCCGGGACCACACCTACGAGCAGTACTTC.

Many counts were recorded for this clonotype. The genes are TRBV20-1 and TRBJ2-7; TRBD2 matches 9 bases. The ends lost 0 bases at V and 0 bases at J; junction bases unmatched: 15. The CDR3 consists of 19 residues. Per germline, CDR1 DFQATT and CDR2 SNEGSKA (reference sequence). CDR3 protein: CSARDPGLLAGDFSYEQYF. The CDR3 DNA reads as TGCAGTGCTAGAGATCCAGGCTTGTTAGCGGGGGACTTCTCCTACGAGCAGTACTTC.

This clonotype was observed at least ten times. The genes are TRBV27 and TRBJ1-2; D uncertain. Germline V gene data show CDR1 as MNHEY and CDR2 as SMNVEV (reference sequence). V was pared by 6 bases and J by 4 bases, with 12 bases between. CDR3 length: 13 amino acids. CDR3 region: CASSDLGSYGYTF. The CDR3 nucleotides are TGTGCCAGCAGCGACCTTGGTTCCTATGGCTACACCTTC.

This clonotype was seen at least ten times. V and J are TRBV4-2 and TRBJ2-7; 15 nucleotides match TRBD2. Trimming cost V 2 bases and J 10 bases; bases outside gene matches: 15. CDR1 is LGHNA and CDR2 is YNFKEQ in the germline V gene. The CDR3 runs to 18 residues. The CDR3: CASSQSPIPGTSGRNQYF. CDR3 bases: TGTGCCAGCAGCCAATCCCCCATACCCGGGACTAGCGGGAGGAATCAGTACTTC.

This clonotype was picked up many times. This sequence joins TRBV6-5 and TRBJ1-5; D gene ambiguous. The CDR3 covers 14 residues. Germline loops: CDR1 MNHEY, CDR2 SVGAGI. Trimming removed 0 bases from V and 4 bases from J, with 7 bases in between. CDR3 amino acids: CASSYSKGNQPQHF. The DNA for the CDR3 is TGTGCCAGCAGTTACTCGAAAGGTAATCAGCCCCAGCATTTT.

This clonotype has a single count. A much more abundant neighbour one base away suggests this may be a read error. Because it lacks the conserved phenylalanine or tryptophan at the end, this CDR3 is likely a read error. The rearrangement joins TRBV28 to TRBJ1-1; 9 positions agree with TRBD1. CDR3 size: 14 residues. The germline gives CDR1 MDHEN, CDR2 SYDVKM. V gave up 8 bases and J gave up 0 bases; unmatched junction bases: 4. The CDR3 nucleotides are TGTGCCAGCCGGACAGGGGCGTTGAACACTGAAGCTTTCTAT. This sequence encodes CASRTGALNTEAFY.

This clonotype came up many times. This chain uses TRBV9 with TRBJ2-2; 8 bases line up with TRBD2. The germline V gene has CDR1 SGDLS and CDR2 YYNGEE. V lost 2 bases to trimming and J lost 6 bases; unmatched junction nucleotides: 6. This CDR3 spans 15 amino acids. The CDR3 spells CASSVGTSFSGELFF. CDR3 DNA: TGTGCCAGCAGCGTGGGGACTAGTTTTTCCGGGGAGCTGTTTTTT. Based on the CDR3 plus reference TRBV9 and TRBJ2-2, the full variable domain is DSGVTQTPKHLITATGQRVTLRCSPRSGDLSVYWYQQSLDQGLQFLIQYYNGEERAKGNILERFSAQQFPDLHSELNLSSLELGDSALYFCASSVGTSFSGELFFGEGSRLTVL.

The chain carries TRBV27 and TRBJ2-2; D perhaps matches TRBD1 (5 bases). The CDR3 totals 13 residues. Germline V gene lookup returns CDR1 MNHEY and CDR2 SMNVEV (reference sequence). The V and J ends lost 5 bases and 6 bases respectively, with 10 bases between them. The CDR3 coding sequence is TGTGCCAGCAGTGTCATAGGGGCCGGGGAGCTGTTTTTT. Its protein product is CASSVIGAGELFF.

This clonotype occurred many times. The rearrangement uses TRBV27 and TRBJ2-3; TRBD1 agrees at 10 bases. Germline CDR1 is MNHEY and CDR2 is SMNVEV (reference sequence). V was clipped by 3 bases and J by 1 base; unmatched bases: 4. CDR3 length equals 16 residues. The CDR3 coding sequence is TGTGCCAGCAGTTTGGCAGGGACAGGGGGCACAGATACGCAGTATTTT. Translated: CASSLAGTGGTDTQYF.

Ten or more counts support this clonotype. CDR3 nucleotide sequence: TGTGCCAGCAGCTTGGGCGATAGAATTGAAGCTTTCTTT. This codes for CASSLGDRIEAFF. This chain connects TRBV5-5 to TRBJ1-1; D call uncertain. Trimming shortened V by 0 bases and J by 7 bases, and 10 bases separated the two germline ends. The CDR3 totals 13 residues. Germline V gene sequence: CDR1 SGHKS, CDR2 YYEKEE (reference sequence). Combining the CDR3 with reference TRBV5-5 and TRBJ1-1 gives the whole variable domain DAGVTQSPTHLIKTRGQQVTLRCSPISGHKSVSWYQQVLGQGPQFIFQYYEKEERGRGNFPDRFSARQFPNYSSELNVNALLLGDSALYLCASSLGDRIEAFFGQGTRLTVV.

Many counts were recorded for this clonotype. DNA for the CDR3: TGTGCCAGCAGTCCCACCGGGACCTCCGCCTACGAGCAGTACTTC. Translating gives CASSPTGTSAYEQYF. The chain carries TRBV28 and TRBJ2-7; tentatively, D is TRBD1 or TRBD2 (5 bases each). V was cut by 5 bases and J by 2 bases, with 16 bases left in between. From germline, CDR1 is MDHEN and CDR2 SYDVKM. The CDR3 contains 15 residues.

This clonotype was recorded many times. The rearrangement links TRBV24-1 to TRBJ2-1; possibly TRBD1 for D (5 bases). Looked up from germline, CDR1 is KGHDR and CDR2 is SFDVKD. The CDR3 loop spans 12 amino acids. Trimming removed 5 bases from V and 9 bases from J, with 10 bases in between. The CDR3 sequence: CATSGPGCEQFF. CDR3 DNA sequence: TGTGCCACCAGTGGTCCAGGGTGTGAGCAGTTCTTC.

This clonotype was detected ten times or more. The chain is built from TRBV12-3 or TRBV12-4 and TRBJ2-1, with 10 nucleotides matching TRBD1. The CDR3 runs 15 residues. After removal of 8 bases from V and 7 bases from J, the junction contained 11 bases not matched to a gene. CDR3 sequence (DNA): TGTGCCAGCTGCCAGTTCGGGACAGGGGAAAATGAGCAGTTCTTC. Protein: CASCQFGTGENEQFF.

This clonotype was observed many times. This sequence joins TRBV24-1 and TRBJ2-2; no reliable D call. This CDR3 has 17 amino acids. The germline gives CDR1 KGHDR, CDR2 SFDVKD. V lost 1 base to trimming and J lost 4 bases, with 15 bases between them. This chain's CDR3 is CATSDLLTPPFTGELFF. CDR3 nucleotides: TGTGCCACCAGTGATTTACTGACCCCCCCGTTCACCGGGGAGCTGTTTTTT.

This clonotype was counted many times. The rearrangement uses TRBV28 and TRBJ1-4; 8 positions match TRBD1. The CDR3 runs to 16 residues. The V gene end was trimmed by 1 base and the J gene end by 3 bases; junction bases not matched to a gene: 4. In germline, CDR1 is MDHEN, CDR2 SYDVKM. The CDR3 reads CASSLSGTGPNEKLFF. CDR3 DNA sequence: TGTGCCAGCAGTTTATCCGGGACAGGCCCTAATGAAAAACTGTTTTTT.

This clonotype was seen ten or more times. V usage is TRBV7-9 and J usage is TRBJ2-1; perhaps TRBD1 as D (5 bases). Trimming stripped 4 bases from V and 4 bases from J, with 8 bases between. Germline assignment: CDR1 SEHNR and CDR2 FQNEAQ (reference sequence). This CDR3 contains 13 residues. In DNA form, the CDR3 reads TGTGCCAGCAGCTCGACAGAGTACAATGAGCAGTTCTTC. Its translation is CASSSTEYNEQFF.

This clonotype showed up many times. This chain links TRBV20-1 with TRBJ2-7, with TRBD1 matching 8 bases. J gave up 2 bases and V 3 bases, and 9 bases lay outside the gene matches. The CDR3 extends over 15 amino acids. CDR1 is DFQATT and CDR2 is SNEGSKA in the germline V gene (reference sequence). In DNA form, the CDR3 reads TGCAGTGCTAGCGAGACCGGGACAGGTCCCTACGAGCAGTACTTC. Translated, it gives CSASETGTGPYEQYF.

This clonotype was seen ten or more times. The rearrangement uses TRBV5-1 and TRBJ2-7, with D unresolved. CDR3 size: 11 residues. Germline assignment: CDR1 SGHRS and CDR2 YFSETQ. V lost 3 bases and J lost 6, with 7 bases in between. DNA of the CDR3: TGCGCCAGCAGCTCTTTAGGCGAGCAGTACTTC. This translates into CASSSLGEQYF.

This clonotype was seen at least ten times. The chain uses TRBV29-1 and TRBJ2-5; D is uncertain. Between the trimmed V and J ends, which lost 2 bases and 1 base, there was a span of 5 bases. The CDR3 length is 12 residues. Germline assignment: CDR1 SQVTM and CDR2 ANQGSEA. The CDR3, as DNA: TGCAGCGTTGAACGGACCCAAGAGACCCAGTACTTC. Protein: CSVERTQETQYF. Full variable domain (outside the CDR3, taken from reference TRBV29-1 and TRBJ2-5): SAVISQKPSRDICQRGTSLTIQCQVDSQVTMMFWYRQQPGQSLTLIATANQGSEATYESGFVIDKFPISRPNLTFSTLTVSNMSPEDSSIYLCSVERTQETQYFGPGTRLLVL.

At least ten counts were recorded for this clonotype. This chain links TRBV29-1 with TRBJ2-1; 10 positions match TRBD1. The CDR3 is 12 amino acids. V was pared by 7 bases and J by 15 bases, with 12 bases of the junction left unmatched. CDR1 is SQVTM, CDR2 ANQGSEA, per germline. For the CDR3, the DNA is TGCAGCGCCCCGGGGACAGGGGTGAGTTTGTTCTTC. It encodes CSAPGTGVSLFF.

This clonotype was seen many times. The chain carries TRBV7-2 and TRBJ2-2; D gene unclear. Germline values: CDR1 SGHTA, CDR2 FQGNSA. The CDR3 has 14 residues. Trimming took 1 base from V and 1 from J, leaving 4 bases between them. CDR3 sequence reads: CASSLEENTGELFF. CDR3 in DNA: TGTGCCAGCAGCTTAGAGGAGAACACCGGGGAGCTGTTTTTT.

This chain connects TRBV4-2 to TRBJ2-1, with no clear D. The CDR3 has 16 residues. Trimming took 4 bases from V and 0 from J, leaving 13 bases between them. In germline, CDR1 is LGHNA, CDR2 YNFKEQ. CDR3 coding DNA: TGTGCCAGCAGCCTCGGGCTACTCAGCTCCTACAATGAGCAGTTCTTC. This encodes CASSLGLLSSYNEQFF.